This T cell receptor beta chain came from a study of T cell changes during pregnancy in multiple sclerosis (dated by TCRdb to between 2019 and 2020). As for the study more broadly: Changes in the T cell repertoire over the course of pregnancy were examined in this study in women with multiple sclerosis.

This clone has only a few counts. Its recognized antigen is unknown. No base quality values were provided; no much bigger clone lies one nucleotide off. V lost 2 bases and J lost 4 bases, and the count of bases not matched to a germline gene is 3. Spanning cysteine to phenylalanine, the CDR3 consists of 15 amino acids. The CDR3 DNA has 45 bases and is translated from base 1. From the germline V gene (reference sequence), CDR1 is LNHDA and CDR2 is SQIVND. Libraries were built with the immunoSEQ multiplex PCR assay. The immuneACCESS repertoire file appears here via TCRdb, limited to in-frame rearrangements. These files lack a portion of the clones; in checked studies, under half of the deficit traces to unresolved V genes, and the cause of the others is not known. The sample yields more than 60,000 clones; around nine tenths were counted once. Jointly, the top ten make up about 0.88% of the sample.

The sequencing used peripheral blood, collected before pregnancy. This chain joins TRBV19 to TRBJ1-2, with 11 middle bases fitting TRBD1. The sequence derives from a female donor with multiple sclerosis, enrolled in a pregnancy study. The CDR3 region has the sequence CASSIMGTGGYGYTF. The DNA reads TGTGCCAGTAGTATAATGGGGACAGGGGGCTATGGCTACACCTTC.